This T cell receptor (beta chain) comes out of a study of T cells in localized non-small cell lung cancer. In the case of this clone: Its cognate antigen is unknown.

Profiled with immunoSEQ multiplex PCR; TCRdb holds only in-frame clones, not every one. This sample has 45,000 to 55,000 clones; roughly 89% occur once, and the top ten carry 18%. Study-wide results and caveats: Adjacent uninvolved lung had the highest clonality, suggesting focused antigen responses.

CDR1 LGHNA and CDR2 YSLEER come from the germline V gene. The CDR3 loop spans 16 amino acids. The ends were cut back, 5 bases at V and 0 bases at J, with 11 bases in the middle. This clonotype originated in a male donor older than 55 with stage III squamous cell lung carcinoma. This rearrangement joins TRBV4-3 to TRBJ2-6, with D perhaps TRBD1 (6 bases). Sample: peripheral blood, taken before any cancer treatment. In DNA form, the CDR3 reads TGCGCCAGCAGCTCCTCACAGGGCTCTGGGGCCAACGTCCTGACTTTC. This codes for CASSSSQGSGANVLTF.